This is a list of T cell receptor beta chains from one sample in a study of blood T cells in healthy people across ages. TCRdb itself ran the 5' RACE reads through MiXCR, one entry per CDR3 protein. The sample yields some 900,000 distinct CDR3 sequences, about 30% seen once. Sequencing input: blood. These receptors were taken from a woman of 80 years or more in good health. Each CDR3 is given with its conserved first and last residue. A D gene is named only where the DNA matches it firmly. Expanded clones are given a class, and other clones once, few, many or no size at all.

CDR3: CASTGGEFVADTQYF
DNA: TGTGCCAGCACTGGGGGGGAGTTTGTCGCAGATACGCAGTATTTT
D: TRBD2
V: TRBV6-6
size: few
J: TRBJ2-3

CDR3: CASSSGQITLNNEQFF
DNA: TGCGCCAGCAGCTCAGGACAGATCACCCTCAACAATGAGCAGTTCTTC
D: -
V: TRBV5-1
size: many
J: TRBJ2-1

CDR3: CSVEDRVHEQYF
DNA: TGCAGCGTTGAAGACAGGGTCCACGAGCAGTACTTC
D: -
V: TRBV29-1
size: many
J: TRBJ2-7

CDR3: CASSQVPGSTEAFF
DNA: TGCGCCAGCAGCCAAGTACCTGGGAGCACTGAAGCTTTCTTT
D: -
V: TRBV4-3
size: many
J: TRBJ1-1

CDR3: CASSQQIPTGQANSYEQYF
DNA: TGCGCCAGCAGCCAACAAATACCGACGGGACAGGCCAACAGCTACGAGCAGTACTTC
D: TRBD1
V: TRBV4-3
size: -
J: TRBJ2-7

CDR3: CASSADGVAKNIQYF
DNA: TGTGCCAGTAGTGCCGATGGGGTAGCCAAAAACATTCAGTACTTC
D: -
V: TRBV19
size: -
J: TRBJ2-4

CDR3: CASGGQRDYTF
DNA: TGTGCCAGCGGGGGGCAACGTGACTACACCTTC
D: -
V: TRBV6-2/TRBV6-3
size: few
J: TRBJ1-2

CDR3: CASKSATPFSPLHF
DNA: TGTGCCAGCAAGTCGGCAACCCCTTTTTCACCCCTCCACTTT
D: -
V: TRBV6-5
size: many
J: TRBJ1-6

CDR3: CASSLEGGRAQYF
DNA: TGTGCCAGCAGTTTAGAGGGCGGCCGAGCGCAGTATTTT
D: -
V: TRBV12-3/TRBV12-4
size: many
J: TRBJ2-3

CDR3: CASSLGQGRGSDTQYF
DNA: TGCGCCAGCAGCTTGGGTCAGGGGCGGGGGTCAGATACGCAGTATTTT
D: -
V: TRBV5-1
size: -
J: TRBJ2-3

CDR3: CASSYEGGSWNEQFF
DNA: TGTGCCAGCAGTTATGAGGGGGGTAGTTGGAATGAGCAGTTCTTC
D: -
V: TRBV6-5
size: -
J: TRBJ2-1

CDR3: CASQAPVPYNEQFF
DNA: TGTGCCAGTCAAGCCCCGGTCCCCTACAATGAGCAGTTCTTC
D: -
V: TRBV6-6
size: -
J: TRBJ2-1

CDR3: CSARVLSKSTEAFF
DNA: TGCAGTGCTAGAGTGCTTTCGAAATCCACTGAAGCTTTCTTT
D: -
V: TRBV20-1
size: -
J: TRBJ1-1